The sequence of this TCR beta chain was determined in a study of blood T cell repertoires in COVID-19. The CDR3 is 15 residues long. Germline loops: CDR1 SGHNT, CDR2 YYREEE (reference sequence). V lost 0 bases to trimming and J lost 0 bases; unmatched junction nucleotides: 0. Per the authors' pipeline: Amplification of reference gene primers was used by the study to estimate nucleated cell counts. Sequencing was performed with immunoSEQ multiplex PCR; in TCRdb, only in-frame clones are kept and a portion is missing. V, J and clone size derive from that table, while D and trimming were established from the DNA sequence. Among approximately 150,000 clones, just under 90% were seen once, and the ten largest hold more than 6.5%.

The sequence derives from a woman aged 50 to 65 with active or convalescent COVID-19. V and J are TRBV5-4 and TRBJ1-3; 7 bases map to TRBD1. Sequencing was done on a sample of peripheral blood. CDR3: CASSLDRGSGNTIYF. The CDR3 DNA follows: TGTGCCAGCAGCTTGGACAGGGGCTCTGGAAACACCATATATTTT.